The 18 T cell receptor beta chains in this list originate from one sample, sequenced in a study of T cell responses to AZD1222 COVID-19 vaccine. Only in-frame clones appear in the TCRdb table, and some are missing; sequencing was by immunoSEQ multiplex PCR. Among some 150,000 clones listed, 75% to 90% were seen once. The source was peripheral blood, collected 28 days after the second AZD1222 dose. These TCRs come from an adult who received the AZD1222 COVID-19 vaccine.

The chain combines TRBV24-1 with TRBJ2-1; D remains unclear. Germline V gene data show CDR1 as KGHDR and CDR2 as SFDVKD. Deletions cut 5 bases from V and 4 bases from J, with 17 bases between. There are 16 residues in the CDR3. CDR3 sequence: CATSGSSALPYNEQFF. CDR3 nucleotide sequence: TGTGCCACCAGTGGTTCTTCGGCTCTACCTTACAATGAGCAGTTCTTC.

CDR3 sequence reads: CASSARQGGVLNTEAFF. CDR3 coding DNA: TGTGCCAGCAGCGCGCGACAGGGTGGAGTTTTGAACACTGAAGCTTTCTTT. This chain links TRBV7-6 with TRBJ1-1, with 7 bases lining up with TRBD1. Germline V CDR1 and CDR2: SGHVS, FNYEAQ. The CDR3 consists of 17 residues. Unmatched junction bases numbered 12, after V lost 5 bases and J lost 0 bases.

The chain joins TRBV3-1 (or the pseudogene TRBV3-2) to TRBJ2-1, with a tentative D call TRBD2 (6 bases). The CDR3 spans 14 residues. Germline loops: CDR1 LGHDT, CDR2 YNNKEL (reference sequence). Trimming removed 4 bases from V and 7 bases from J, with 14 bases in between. The CDR3 DNA follows: TGTGCCAGCAGCCTTGGCGGGGCAGGGAATGAGCAGTTCTTC. Its protein product is CASSLGGAGNEQFF.

The chain has TRBV7-8 and TRBJ2-3; 9 bases line up with TRBD2. This CDR3 spans 15 amino acids. Germline-derived CDR1 and CDR2 are SGHVS and FQNEAQ. V lost 3 bases to trimming and J lost 4 bases; unmatched junction nucleotides: 5. CDR3 residues: CASSFRVAGADTQYF. The CDR3 coding sequence is TGTGCCAGCAGCTTTAGAGTAGCGGGAGCAGATACGCAGTATTTT.

The rearrangement links TRBV5-5 to TRBJ2-1; D is possibly TRBD2 (7 bases). V was shortened by 0 bases and J by 4 bases, with 17 bases between the two germline ends. CDR1 is SGHKS, CDR2 YYEKEE, per germline (reference sequence). The CDR3 is made up of 17 amino acids. The CDR3: CASSLAGGLPPYNEQFF. The CDR3 bases are TGTGCCAGCAGCTTGGCGGGGGGCCTTCCCCCTTACAATGAGCAGTTCTTC.

This chain joins TRBV5-4 and TRBJ2-2, with a weak D call TRBD1 (5 bases). The CDR3 sequence is 13 residues long. Trimming took 1 base from V and 6 from J, leaving 7 bases between them. The germline gives CDR1 SGHNT, CDR2 YYREEE (reference sequence). CDR3 loop: CASSLTGSGELFF. The CDR3 bases are TGTGCCAGCAGCTTGACAGGATCCGGGGAGCTGTTTTTT.

This chain connects TRBV4-3 to TRBJ2-7; perhaps TRBD1 as D (6 bases). The CDR3 length is 14 residues. CDR1 and CDR2 (germline): LGHNA, YSLEER. Trimming stripped 1 base from V and 5 bases from J, with 12 bases between. The CDR3 DNA is TGCGCCAGCAGCCAAGGCCAGGGGCGGCACGAGCAGTACTTC. It encodes CASSQGQGRHEQYF.

This clone was seen more than once but under ten times. This sequence joins TRBV21-1 and TRBJ2-5; TRBD2, as called in the table, went unchecked against the DNA. TRBV21-1 is a known pseudogene. The CDR3 spans 20 residues. CDR3 loop: CASSNPGLAGGPGYQETQYF. The CDR3 DNA reads as TGTGCCAGCAGCAACCCAGGACTAGCGGGAGGCCCGGGGTACCAAGAGACCCAGTACTTC.

The J gene is TRBJ2-5, the V gene TRBV18; D unresolved. V was cut by 3 bases and J by 1 base, with 9 bases left in between. The CDR3 extends over 14 amino acids. CDR1 is KGHSH and CDR2 is LQKENI in the germline V gene. The CDR3 is CASSPRSIQETQYF. CDR3 sequence (DNA): TGTGCCAGCTCACCCAGGTCAATCCAAGAGACCCAGTACTTC.

The J gene is TRBJ2-3, the V gene TRBV3-1 (or the pseudogene TRBV3-2), with no clear D. V lost 3 bases, J lost 4 bases, and 17 bases lay in between. The V gene's germline CDR1 is LGHDT and CDR2 YNNKEL (reference sequence). The CDR3 is made up of 16 amino acids. The CDR3 sequence is CASSHTFSSPPDTQYF. The DNA for the CDR3 is TGTGCCAGCAGCCATACCTTCAGTTCTCCCCCAGATACGCAGTATTTT.

V gene TRBV6-5 combines with J gene TRBJ1-1, with D unclear. With 6 bases removed from V and 7 bases from J, the gap between germline ends came to 6 bases. Germline V gene sequence: CDR1 MNHEY, CDR2 SVGAGI. This CDR3 has 10 residues. The CDR3 sequence is CASRNVEAFF. CDR3 coding DNA: TGTGCCAGCAGAAACGTTGAAGCTTTCTTT.

The V gene is TRBV28, the J gene TRBJ1-2; D gene unclear. The CDR3 sequence is 13 residues long. The germline gives CDR1 MDHEN, CDR2 SYDVKM. V was clipped by 6 bases and J by 8 bases, with 16 bases between them. CDR3 amino acids: CASRIRTDGGYTF. CDR3 DNA: TGTGCCAGCAGGATCCGCACAGACGGGGGCTACACCTTC.

The CDR3 nucleotides read TGCGCCAGCAGCCAAGATCGCGGAGCGGGATACTACAATGAGCAGTTCTTC. It is translated as CASSQDRGAGYYNEQFF. The V gene is TRBV4-1, the J gene TRBJ2-1, with TRBD2 matching 7 bases. CDR1 and CDR2 (germline): MGHRA, YSYEKL. The CDR3 spans 17 residues. Trimming removed 0 bases from V and 3 bases from J; junction bases left unmatched: 8.

This clone was recorded a few times. J is TRBJ1-1 and V is TRBV11-3, with D uncertain. This CDR3 region has 13 residues. The germline gives CDR1 SGHNT, CDR2 YENEEA. Trimming removed 1 base from V and 1 base from J, with 4 bases in between. The CDR3 protein is CASSLGQNTEAFF. CDR3 sequence (DNA): TGTGCCAGCAGCTTAGGTCAGAACACTGAAGCTTTCTTT.

V gene TRBV6-5 combines with J gene TRBJ1-1; TRBD1 is a possible D gene (5 bases). V was trimmed by 5 bases and J by 0 bases, leaving 13 bases between them. This CDR3 is 15 amino acids long. Germline CDR1 MNHEY, CDR2 SVGAGI. In nucleotides, the CDR3 is TGTGCCAGCAGTATAGGGGCTCCGATGAACACTGAAGCTTTCTTT. This encodes CASSIGAPMNTEAFF.

The chain combines TRBV28 with TRBJ2-6; maybe TRBD2 (5 bases). The CDR3 has 15 amino acids. Germline V gene lookup returns CDR1 MDHEN and CDR2 SYDVKM. V lost 7 bases to trimming and J lost 3 bases, with 13 bases between them. In DNA, the CDR3 is TGTGCCAGCACCCGTAGCGTGGATGGGGCCAACGTCCTGACTTTC. Its protein product is CASTRSVDGANVLTF.

The chain recombines TRBV13 with TRBJ2-5; perhaps TRBD1 as D (5 bases). Germline V gene sequence: CDR1 PRHDT, CDR2 FYEKMQ (reference sequence). With 2 bases removed from V and 5 bases from J, the gap between germline ends came to 15 bases. The CDR3 sequence is 15 residues long. The CDR3 here is CASSLRRGGRETQYF. The CDR3 coding sequence is TGTGCCAGCAGCTTAAGAAGGGGCGGCAGGGAGACCCAGTACTTC.

The rearrangement joins TRBV29-1 to TRBJ1-5; no clear D gene. V dropped 4 bases and J dropped 0 bases, with 4 bases sitting between them. This CDR3 spans 12 amino acids. The germline gives CDR1 SQVTM, CDR2 ANQGSEA. The CDR3 sequence: CSVGHSNQPQHF. The DNA of the CDR3 is TGCAGCGTTGGTCATAGCAATCAGCCCCAGCATTTT.